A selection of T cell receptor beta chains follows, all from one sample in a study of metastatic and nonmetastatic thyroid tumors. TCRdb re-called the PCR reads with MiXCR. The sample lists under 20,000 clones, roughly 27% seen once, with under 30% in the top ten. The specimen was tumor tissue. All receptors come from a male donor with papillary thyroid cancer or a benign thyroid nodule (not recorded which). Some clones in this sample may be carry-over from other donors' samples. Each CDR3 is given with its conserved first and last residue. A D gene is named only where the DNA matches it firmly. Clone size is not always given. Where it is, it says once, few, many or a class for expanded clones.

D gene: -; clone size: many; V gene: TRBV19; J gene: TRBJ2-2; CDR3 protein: CASMTVGARAGELFF; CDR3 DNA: TGTGCCAGTATGACGGTTGGGGCCCGAGCCGGGGAGCTGTTTTTT
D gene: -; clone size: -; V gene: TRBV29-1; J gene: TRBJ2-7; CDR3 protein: CSVEDRFSYEQYF; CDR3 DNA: TGCAGCGTTGAAGACCGCTTCTCCTACGAGCAGTACTTC
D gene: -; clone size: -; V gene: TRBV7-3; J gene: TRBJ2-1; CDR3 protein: CASSSSLSGLGEQFF; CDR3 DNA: TGTGCCAGCAGTTCATCCCTGTCGGGTTTGGGTGAGCAGTTCTTC
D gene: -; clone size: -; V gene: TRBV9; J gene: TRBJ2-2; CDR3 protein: CASSQGRAAGRAGELFF; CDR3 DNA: TGTGCCAGCAGCCAGGGAAGAGCAGCGGGTAGGGCCGGGGAGCTGTTTTTT
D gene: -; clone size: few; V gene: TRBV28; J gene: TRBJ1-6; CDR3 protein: CASSLVGENSPLHF; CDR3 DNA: TGTGCCAGCAGTTTAGTGGGGGAAAATTCACCCCTCCACTTT
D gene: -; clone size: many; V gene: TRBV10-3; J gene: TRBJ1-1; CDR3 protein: CAISDRQNTEAFF; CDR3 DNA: TGTGCCATCAGTGACAGGCAGAACACTGAAGCTTTCTTT
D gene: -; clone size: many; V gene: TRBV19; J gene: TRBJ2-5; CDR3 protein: CASRGRQETQYF; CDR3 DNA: TGTGCCAGTAGAGGGAGGCAAGAGACCCAGTACTTC
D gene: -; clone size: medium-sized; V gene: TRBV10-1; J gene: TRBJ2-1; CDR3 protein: CASSEMRGGSYNEQFF; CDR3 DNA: TGCGCCAGCAGTGAGATGCGCGGAGGCTCCTACAATGAGCAGTTCTTC
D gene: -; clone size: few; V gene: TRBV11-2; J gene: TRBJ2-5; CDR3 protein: CASGPRTTQYF; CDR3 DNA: TGTGCCAGCGGCCCAAGGACGACCCAGTACTTC
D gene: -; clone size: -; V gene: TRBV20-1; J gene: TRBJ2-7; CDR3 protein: CSARGSYEQYF; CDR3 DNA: TGCAGTGCTAGAGGGTCCTACGAGCAGTACTTC
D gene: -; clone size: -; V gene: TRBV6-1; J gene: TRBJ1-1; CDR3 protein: CASSTEYRANTEAFF; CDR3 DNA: TGTGCCAGCAGTACTGAATACAGGGCGAACACTGAAGCTTTCTTT
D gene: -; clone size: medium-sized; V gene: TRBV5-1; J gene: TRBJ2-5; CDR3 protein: CASSLLGDFETQYF; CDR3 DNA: TGCGCCAGCAGCTTGCTGGGGGATTTCGAGACCCAGTACTTC
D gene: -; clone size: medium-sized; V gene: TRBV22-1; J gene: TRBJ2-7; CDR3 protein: CPQHPGVGGLDRGRRYEQYF; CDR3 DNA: TGTCCCCAGCATCCAGGGGTAGGAGGGTTGGACAGGGGGCGCAGGTACGAGCAGTACTTC
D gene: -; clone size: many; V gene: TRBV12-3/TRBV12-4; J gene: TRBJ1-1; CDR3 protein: CASSHEGSEAFF; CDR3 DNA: TGTGCCAGCAGTCACGAGGGGTCTGAAGCTTTCTTT
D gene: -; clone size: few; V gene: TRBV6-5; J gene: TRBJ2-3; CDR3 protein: CASSYSRLGASDTQYF; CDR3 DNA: TGTGCCAGCAGTTACTCTAGGCTGGGGGCGTCAGATACGCAGTATTTT
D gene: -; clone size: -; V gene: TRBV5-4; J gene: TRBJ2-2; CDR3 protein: CASSPAGTGELFF; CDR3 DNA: TGTGCCAGCAGCCCGGCGGGGACCGGGGAGCTGTTTTTT
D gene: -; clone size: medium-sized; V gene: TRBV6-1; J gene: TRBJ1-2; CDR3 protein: CASSDGTTGNYGYTF; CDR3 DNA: TGTGCCAGCAGTGACGGGACAACTGGGAACTATGGCTACACCTTC
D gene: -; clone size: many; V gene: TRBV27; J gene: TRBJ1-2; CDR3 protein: CASRMGAFDGYTF; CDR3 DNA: TGTGCCAGCAGAATGGGGGCCTTCGATGGCTACACCTTC
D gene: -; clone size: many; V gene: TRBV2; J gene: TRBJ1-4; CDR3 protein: CASLGYTNEKLFF; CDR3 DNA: TGTGCCAGCCTGGGATACACTAATGAAAAACTGTTTTTT
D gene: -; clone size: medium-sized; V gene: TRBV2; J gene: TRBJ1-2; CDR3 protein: CASSEGVDTYTF; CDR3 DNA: TGTGCCAGCAGTGAAGGGGTTGACACCTACACCTTC
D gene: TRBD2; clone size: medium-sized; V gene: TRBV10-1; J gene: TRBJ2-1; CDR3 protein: CASSESGTSGYKYNEQFF; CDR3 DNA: TGCGCCAGCAGTGAGAGTGGGACTAGCGGATACAAATACAATGAGCAGTTCTTC
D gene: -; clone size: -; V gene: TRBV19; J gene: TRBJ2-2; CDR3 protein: CASSRPWPGTGELFF; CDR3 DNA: TGTGCCAGTAGTCGTCCCTGGCCAGGCACCGGGGAGCTGTTTTTT
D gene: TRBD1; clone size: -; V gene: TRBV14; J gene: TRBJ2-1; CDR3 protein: CASSYWTGERSEQFF; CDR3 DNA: TGTGCCAGCAGCTACTGGACAGGGGAAAGATCTGAGCAGTTCTTC
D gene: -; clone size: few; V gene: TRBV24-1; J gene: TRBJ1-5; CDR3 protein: CATSLDSNQPQHF; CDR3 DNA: TGTGCCACCAGTCTAGATAGCAATCAGCCCCAGCATTTT
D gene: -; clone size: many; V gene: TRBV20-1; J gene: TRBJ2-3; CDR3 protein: CSARDQRGDITDTQYF; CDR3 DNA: TGCAGTGCTAGAGATCAGAGGGGGGATATCACAGATACGCAGTATTTT
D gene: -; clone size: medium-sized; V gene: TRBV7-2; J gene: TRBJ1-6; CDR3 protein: CASTLRNSPLHF; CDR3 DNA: TGTGCCAGCACCCTCAGAAATTCACCCCTCCACTTT
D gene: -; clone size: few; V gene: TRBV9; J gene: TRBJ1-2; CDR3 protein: CASSENYGYTF; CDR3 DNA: TGTGCCAGCAGCGAAAACTATGGCTACACCTTC
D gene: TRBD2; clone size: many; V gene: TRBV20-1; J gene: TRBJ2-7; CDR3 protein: CSARKGTISRDEQYF; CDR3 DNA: TGCAGTGCTAGGAAAGGGACTATCAGCCGGGACGAGCAGTACTTC
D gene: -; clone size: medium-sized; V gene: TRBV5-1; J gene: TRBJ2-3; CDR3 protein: CASSWSDTQYF; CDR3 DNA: TGCGCCAGCAGCTGGAGCGATACGCAGTATTTT
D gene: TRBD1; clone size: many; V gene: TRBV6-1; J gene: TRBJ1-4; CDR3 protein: CASSERGGGRFNEKLFF; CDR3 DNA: TGTGCCAGCAGTGAAAGAGGGGGCGGACGGTTTAATGAAAAACTGTTTTTT
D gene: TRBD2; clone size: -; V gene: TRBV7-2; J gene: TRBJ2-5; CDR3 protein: CASSFADGPTHERGNWETQYF; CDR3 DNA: TGTGCCAGCAGCTTTGCAGACGGACCCACTCATGAGCGGGGGAATTGGGAGACCCAGTACTTC
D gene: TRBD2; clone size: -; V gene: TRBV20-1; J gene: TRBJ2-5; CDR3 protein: CSAGDPLAGLQETQYF; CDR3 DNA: TGCAGTGCTGGAGACCCGCTGGCGGGACTACAAGAGACCCAGTACTTC
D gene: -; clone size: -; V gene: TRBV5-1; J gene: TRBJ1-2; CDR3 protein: CASSLDDSYGYTF; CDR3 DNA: TGCGCCAGCAGCTTAGACGACAGCTATGGCTACACCTTC
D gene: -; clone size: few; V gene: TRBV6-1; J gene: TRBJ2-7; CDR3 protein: CASSEMGLLGAVSYEQYF; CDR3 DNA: TGTGCCAGCAGTGAAATGGGTCTTCTGGGGGCAGTCTCCTACGAGCAGTACTTC
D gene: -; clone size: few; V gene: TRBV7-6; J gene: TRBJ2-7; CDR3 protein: CASSLGAGGHEQYF; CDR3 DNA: TGTGCCAGCAGTTTAGGAGCAGGGGGGCACGAGCAGTACTTC
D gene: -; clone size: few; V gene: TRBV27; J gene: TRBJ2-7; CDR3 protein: CASSEYTPPGSEQYF; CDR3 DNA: TGTGCCAGCAGTGAATACACCCCCCCTGGTAGCGAGCAGTACTTC
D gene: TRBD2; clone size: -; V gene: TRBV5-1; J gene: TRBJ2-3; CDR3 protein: CASSLGLAASTDTQYF; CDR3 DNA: TGCGCCAGCAGCTTGGGACTAGCGGCTAGCACAGATACGCAGTATTTT
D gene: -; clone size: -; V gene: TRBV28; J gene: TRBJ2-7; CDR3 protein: CASSFWGTPYEQYF; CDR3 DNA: TGTGCCAGCAGTTTTTGGGGGACTCCCTACGAGCAGTACTTC
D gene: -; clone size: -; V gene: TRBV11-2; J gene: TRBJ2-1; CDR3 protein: CASSIGRVSSYNEQLF; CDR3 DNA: TGTGCCAGCAGCATCGGGAGAGTTAGCTCCTACAATGAGCAGTTATTC
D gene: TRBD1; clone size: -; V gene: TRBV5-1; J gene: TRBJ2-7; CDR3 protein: CASSPRQGVAYEQYF; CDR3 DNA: TGCGCCAGCAGCCCTCGACAGGGGGTTGCCTACGAGCAGTACTTC
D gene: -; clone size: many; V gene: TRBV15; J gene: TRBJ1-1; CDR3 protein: CATSRGGGDPEAFF; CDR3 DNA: TGTGCCACCAGCAGGGGGGGGGGAGACCCTGAAGCTTTCTTT
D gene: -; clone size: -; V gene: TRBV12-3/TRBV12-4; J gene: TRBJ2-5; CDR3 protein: CVSTVSVEETQYF; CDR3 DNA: TGTGTCAGCACCGTTAGTGTGGAAGAGACCCAGTACTTC
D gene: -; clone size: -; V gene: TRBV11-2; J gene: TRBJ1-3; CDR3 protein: CASRFASSGNSIYF; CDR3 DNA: TGTGCGAGCAGGTTCGCTAGCTCTGGAAACAGCATATATTTT
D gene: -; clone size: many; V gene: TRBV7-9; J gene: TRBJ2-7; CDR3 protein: CASSTRDGYEQYF; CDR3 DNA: TGTGCCAGCAGCACCCGGGATGGGTACGAGCAGTACTTC
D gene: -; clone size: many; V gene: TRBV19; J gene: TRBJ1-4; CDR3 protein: CASSPPGGSEKLFF; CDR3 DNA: TGTGCCAGTAGTCCACCGGGGGGAAGTGAAAAACTGTTTTTT
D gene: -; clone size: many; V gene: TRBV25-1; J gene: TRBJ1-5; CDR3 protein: CASSEWARGNSNQPQHF; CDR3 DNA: TGTGCCAGCAGTGAATGGGCCAGGGGAAATAGCAATCAGCCCCAGCATTTT
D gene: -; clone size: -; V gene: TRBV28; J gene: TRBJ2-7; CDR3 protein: CASSIQVYEQYF; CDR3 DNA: TGTGCCAGCAGTATACAGGTTTACGAGCAGTACTTC
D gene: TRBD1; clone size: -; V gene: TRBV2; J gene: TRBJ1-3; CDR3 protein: CARSVQGNTIYF; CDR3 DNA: TGTGCCAGAAGTGTACAGGGGAACACCATATATTTT
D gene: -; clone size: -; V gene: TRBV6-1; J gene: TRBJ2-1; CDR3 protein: CASSEFGLSEQFF; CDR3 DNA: TGTGCCAGCAGTGAATTTGGGTTAAGTGAGCAGTTCTTC
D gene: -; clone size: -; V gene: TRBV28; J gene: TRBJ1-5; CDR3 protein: CASIRGIGTLGGPQHF; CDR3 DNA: TGTGCCAGCATAAGGGGGATCGGGACTCTCGGTGGGCCCCAGCATTTT